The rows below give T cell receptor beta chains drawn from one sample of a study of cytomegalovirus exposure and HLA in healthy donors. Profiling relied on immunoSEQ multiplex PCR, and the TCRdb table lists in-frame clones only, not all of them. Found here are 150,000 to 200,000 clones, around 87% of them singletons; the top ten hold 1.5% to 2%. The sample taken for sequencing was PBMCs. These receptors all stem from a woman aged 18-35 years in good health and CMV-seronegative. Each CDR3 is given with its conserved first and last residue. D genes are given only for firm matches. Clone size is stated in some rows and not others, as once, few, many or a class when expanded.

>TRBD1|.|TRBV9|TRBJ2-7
CASSERTGSFYEQYF
TGTGCCAGCAGCGAGCGGACAGGGTCCTTCTACGAGCAGTACTTC
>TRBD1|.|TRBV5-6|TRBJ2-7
CASSYLPGTGSYEQYF
TGTGCCAGCAGCTATCTCCCCGGGACAGGCTCCTACGAGCAGTACTTC
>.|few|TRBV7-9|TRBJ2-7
CPQGCSYEQYF
TGCCCCCAGGGATGCTCCTACGAGCAGTACTTC
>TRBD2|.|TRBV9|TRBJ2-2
CASSVVGLATTGELFF
TGTGCCAGCAGCGTAGTGGGACTAGCAACGACCGGGGAGCTGTTTTTT
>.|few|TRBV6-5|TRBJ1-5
CASRTGTGPQHF
TGTGCCAGCAGAACAGGGACGGGGCCCCAGCATTTT
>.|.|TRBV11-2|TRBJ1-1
CASSKDRNTEAFF
TGTGCCAGCAGCAAGGACAGAAACACTGAAGCTTTCTTT
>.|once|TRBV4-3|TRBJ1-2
CASSAGYNYGYTF
TGCGCCAGCAGCGCCGGGTATAACTATGGCTACACCTTC
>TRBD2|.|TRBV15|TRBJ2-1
CATGSGVYNEQFF
TGTGCCACCGGTAGCGGGGTATACAATGAGCAGTTCTTC
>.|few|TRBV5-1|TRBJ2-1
CASSLEGLSHNEQFF
TGCGCCAGCAGCTTGGAAGGACTGAGCCACAATGAGCAGTTCTTC
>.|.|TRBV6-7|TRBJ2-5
CASSYSKGTQETQYF
TGTGCCAGCAGTTACTCGAAGGGGACTCAAGAGACCCAGTACTTC
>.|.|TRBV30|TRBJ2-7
CAWSFGTQYEQYF
TGTGCCTGGAGCTTTGGGACTCAATACGAGCAGTACTTC
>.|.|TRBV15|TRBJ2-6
CATSRDSSSGANVLTF
TGTGCCACCAGCAGAGATTCCAGCTCTGGGGCCAACGTCCTGACTTTC
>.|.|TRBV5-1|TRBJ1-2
CASSPGRGSGAYGYTF
TGCGCCAGCAGCCCCGGGAGAGGGTCGGGCGCCTATGGCTACACCTTC
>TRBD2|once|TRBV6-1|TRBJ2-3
CAAPSSGKDTQYF
TGTGCCGCCCCTTCGAGCGGGAAAGATACGCAGTATTTT
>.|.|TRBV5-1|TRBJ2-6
CASSPTVSSGANVLTF
TGCGCCAGCAGCCCTACCGTGAGCTCTGGGGCCAACGTCCTGACTTTC
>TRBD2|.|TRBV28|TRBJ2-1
CASRGGGAPEQFF
TGTGCCAGCAGGGGCGGGGGGGCCCCTGAGCAGTTCTTC
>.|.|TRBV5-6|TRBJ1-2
CASSPGGGEGYTF
TGTGCCAGCAGCCCCGGAGGGGGGGAAGGCTACACCTTC
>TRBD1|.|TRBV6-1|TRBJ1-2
CASRGTANYGYTF
TGTGCCAGCAGGGGGACAGCTAACTATGGCTACACCTTC
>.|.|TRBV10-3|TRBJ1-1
CAISLREDTEAFF
TGTGCCATCAGCCTCAGGGAAGACACTGAAGCTTTCTTT
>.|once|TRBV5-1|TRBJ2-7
CASSLAAGSYEQYF
TGCGCCAGCAGCTTGGCCGCAGGATCCTACGAGCAGTACTTC
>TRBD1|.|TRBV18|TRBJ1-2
CASSPNSGQANYGYTF
TGTGCCAGCTCACCAAATTCGGGACAGGCAAACTATGGCTACACCTTC
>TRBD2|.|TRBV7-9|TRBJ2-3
CASSFTSGSSDTQYF
TGTGCCAGCAGCTTTACTAGCGGGAGTTCGGATACGCAGTATTTT
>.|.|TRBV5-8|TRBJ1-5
CASSPGHYSNQPQHF
TGTGCCAGCAGCCCGGGACACTATAGCAATCAGCCCCAGCATTTT
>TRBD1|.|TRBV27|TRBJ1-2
CASSPTGGSNGYTF
TGTGCCAGCAGTCCAACAGGGGGCTCGAATGGCTACACCTTC
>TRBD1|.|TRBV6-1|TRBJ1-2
CASSPSWGQYGYTF
TGTGCCAGCAGTCCTAGTTGGGGACAGTATGGCTACACCTTC
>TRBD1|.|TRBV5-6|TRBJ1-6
CASSRSGQVNSPLHF
TGTGCCAGCAGCCGCTCCGGACAGGTTAATTCACCCCTCCACTTT
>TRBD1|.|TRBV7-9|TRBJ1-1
CASSAWDSTEAFF
TGTGCCAGCAGCGCCTGGGACAGCACTGAAGCTTTCTTT
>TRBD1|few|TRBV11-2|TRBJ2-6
CASSYAAGTGSGANVLTF
TGTGCCAGCAGCTACGCCGCCGGGACAGGGTCTGGGGCCAACGTCCTGACTTTC
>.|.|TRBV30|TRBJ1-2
CAWEPSPGNGYTF
TGTGCCTGGGAGCCCAGCCCGGGGAATGGCTACACCTTC
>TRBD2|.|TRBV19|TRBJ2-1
CASSIEAGGNEQFF
TGTGCCAGTAGTATAGAAGCGGGGGGCAATGAGCAGTTCTTC
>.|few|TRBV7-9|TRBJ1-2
CASSYGQHGYTF
TGTGCCAGCAGTTACGGACAGCATGGCTACACCTTC
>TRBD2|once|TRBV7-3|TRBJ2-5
CASSLKLVSGSSQETQYF
TGTGCCAGCAGCTTAAAATTGGTTAGCGGGAGTTCCCAAGAGACCCAGTACTTC
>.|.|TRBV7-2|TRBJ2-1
CASSLVVSYNEQFF
TGTGCCAGCAGCTTAGTGGTCAGCTACAATGAGCAGTTCTTC
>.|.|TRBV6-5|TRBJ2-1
CASSLLKLSEQFF
TGTGCCAGCAGCTTACTCAAGCTGAGTGAGCAGTTCTTC
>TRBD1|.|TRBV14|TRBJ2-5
CASSQDPRQGPAETQYF
TGTGCCAGCAGCCAAGACCCAAGACAGGGACCCGCCGAGACCCAGTACTTC
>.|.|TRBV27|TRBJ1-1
CASGWGHTEAFF
TGTGCCAGCGGTTGGGGGCACACTGAAGCTTTCTTT
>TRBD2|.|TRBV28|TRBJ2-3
CASSLGGGSWADTQYF
TGTGCCAGCAGTTTAGGCGGGGGGTCGTGGGCAGATACGCAGTATTTT